This TCR beta chain was sequenced in a study of T cells in Graves' hyperthyroidism and ophthalmopathy. Disease duration under 2 months; hyperthyroidism patients were aged 18 to 65. An approximately 10 ml volume of fresh peripheral blood provided the PBMCs. This CDR3 is 12 amino acids long. The V gene's germline CDR1 is LNHDA and CDR2 SQIVND (reference sequence). V was trimmed by 5 bases and J by 9 bases, leaving 11 bases between them. RNA transcripts provided the source from which TCR beta CDR3 regions were amplified. A first-round RT-PCR of the TCR CDR3 used the HTBI primer set. TCRdb passed the multiplex PCR reads through MiXCR, listing each CDR3 protein once. The data contain about 210,000 distinct CDR3 sequences, 17% of them singletons.

The J gene is TRBJ1-5, the V gene TRBV19, with D tentatively TRBD1 (5 bases). The sequenced material came from blood. This TCR was recovered from a man in his fifties with Graves' hyperthyroidism. The CDR3 is CASSLGVRPQHF. As DNA, the CDR3 is TGTGCCAGTAGTTTAGGGGTTCGGCCCCAGCATTTT.